The 23 T cell receptor beta chains below all came from one sample that was sequenced in a study of T-cell reconstitution after alpha-beta-depleted transplantation in children. Preparation of the TCRbeta library used unique molecular identifiers. TCRdb re-called the PCR reads through MiXCR, storing one row per CDR3 protein. Counted here are over 200,000 distinct CDR3 sequences, 11% occurring once; the ten biggest clones make up roughly 30%. Sequencing used PBMCs, obtained before TCRalphabeta/CD19-depleted stem cell transplant. The source is a child under two years old with acute myeloid leukemia, due to receive a stem cell transplant.

There are many counts of this clonotype. This rearrangement joins TRBV20-1 to TRBJ2-7; D unresolved. The CDR3 runs to 11 residues. V lost 0 bases to trimming and J lost 3 bases, with 3 bases between them. CDR1 and CDR2 from the germline V gene are DFQATT and SNEGSKA (reference sequence). As DNA, the CDR3 is TGCAGTGCTAGAGAAAGCTACGAGCAGTACTTC. Protein: CSARESYEQYF.

This clonotype was counted ten times or more. The chain is built from TRBV29-1 and TRBJ1-1, with D unresolved. The CDR3 totals 13 residues. Trimming removed 5 bases at V and 3 bases at J, with 13 bases between. Germline CDR1 reads SQVTM; CDR2 reads ANQGSEA. CDR3 nucleotide sequence: TGCAGCGTTACCCGGCAGTGGGACACTGAAGCTTTCTTT. It translates to CSVTRQWDTEAFF.

This clonotype was found many times. CDR3 sequence: CSVSGHQETQYF. CDR3 nucleotide sequence: TGCAGCGTTTCCGGACACCAAGAGACCCAGTACTTC. The J gene is TRBJ2-5, the V gene TRBV29-1; D ambiguous. This CDR3 comprises 12 residues. The germline CDR1 and CDR2 sequences are SQVTM and ANQGSEA. Trimming pared 5 bases from V and 0 bases from J, leaving 7 bases between.

This clonotype was counted at least ten times. This chain joins TRBV7-9 and TRBJ1-1; D is unclear. Trimming took off 8 bases at V and 0 bases at J, with 10 bases between the two ends. The germline CDR1 and CDR2 sequences are SEHNR and FQNEAQ (reference sequence). CDR3 size: 13 residues. The CDR3 spells CASDENMNTEAFF. The CDR3 DNA sequence: TGTGCCAGCGATGAGAACATGAACACTGAAGCTTTCTTT.

This clonotype came up a few times. The chain couples TRBV4-3 to TRBJ2-6, with 10 bases lining up with TRBD2. V lost 4 bases, J lost 0 bases, and 6 bases stayed unmatched. This CDR3 region has 18 residues. CDR1 LGHNA and CDR2 YSLEER come from the germline V gene. CDR3 sequence (DNA): TGCGCCAGCAGCCGCCGACTAGCGGGCACCTCTGGGGCCAACGTCCTGACTTTC. Translation: CASSRRLAGTSGANVLTF.

This clonotype was observed many times. V and J are TRBV20-1 and TRBJ2-7; D remains unclear. The CDR3 is made up of 13 amino acids. Germline V gene data show CDR1 as DFQATT and CDR2 as SNEGSKA (reference sequence). V dropped 1 base and J dropped 0 bases, with 7 bases sitting between them. DNA for the CDR3: TGCAGTGCTAGAGTTGGGTCCTCCTACGAGCAGTACTTC. The encoded protein is CSARVGSSYEQYF.

This clonotype has ten or more counts. J is TRBJ1-1 and V is TRBV10-2, with D unresolved. Germline lookup yields CDR1 WSHSY and CDR2 SAAADI. V was pared by 3 bases and J by 5 bases, with 10 bases between. The CDR3 is made up of 13 amino acids. The CDR3 sequence: CASSESEVTEAFF. The CDR3 nucleotides read TGCGCCAGCAGTGAATCGGAAGTAACTGAAGCTTTCTTT.

This clonotype was seen repeatedly, ten times or more. This chain uses TRBV4-3 with TRBJ1-1; TRBD1 matches at 8 bases. CDR3 length: 14 amino acids. The ends lost 2 bases at V and 4 bases at J; junction bases unmatched: 3. Germline assignment: CDR1 LGHNA and CDR2 YSLEER. In nucleotides, the CDR3 is TGCGCCAGCAGCCAACAGGGGGCGCGCACTGAAGCTTTCTTT. It translates to CASSQQGARTEAFF.

This clonotype appeared many times. The V and J genes are TRBV5-6 and TRBJ2-3, with 10 bases that match TRBD1. Germline V gene lookup returns CDR1 SGHDT and CDR2 YYEEEE. V was pared by 2 bases and J by 6 bases, with 9 bases of the junction left unmatched. The CDR3 is 16 residues long. The CDR3 bases are TGTGCCAGCAGCTTTAGTCCGACAGGGGGCTCGGATACGCAGTATTTT. It specifies CASSFSPTGGSDTQYF. The full variable domain, in which reference TRBV5-6 and TRBJ2-3 provide the parts outside the CDR3, is DAGVTQSPTHLIKTRGQQVTLRCSPKSGHDTVSWYQQALGQGPQFIFQYYEEEERQRGNFPDRFSGHQFPNYSSELNVNALLLGDSALYLCASSFSPTGGSDTQYFGPGTRLTVL.

There are many counts of this clonotype. Here the CDR3 reads CASSLVAVSGAEAFF. DNA for the CDR3: TGTGCCAGCAGCTTAGTAGCTGTCAGTGGGGCTGAAGCTTTCTTT. The chain joins TRBV7-2 to TRBJ1-1; D ambiguous. V lost 1 base and J 6 bases, leaving 15 bases between the germline ends. The germline V gene has CDR1 SGHTA and CDR2 FQGNSA. This CDR3 is 15 amino acids long.

This clonotype was found many times. This chain connects TRBV20-1 to TRBJ2-7; no firm D call. Per germline, CDR1 DFQATT and CDR2 SNEGSKA (reference sequence). This CDR3 is 12 amino acids long. With 3 bases removed from V and 7 bases from J, the gap between germline ends came to 13 bases. The CDR3 bases are TGCAGTGCTAGTAGGCAGCTTCGGGAGCAGTACTTC. This translates into CSASRQLREQYF.

This clonotype was seen repeatedly, ten times or more. The chain carries TRBV5-1 and TRBJ1-2; D may be TRBD1 (6 bases). Germline-derived CDR1 and CDR2 are SGHRS and YFSETQ. Trimming stripped 0 bases from V and 4 bases from J, with 19 bases between. CDR3 length equals 17 residues. The CDR3 spells CASSLDFLGGGSYGYTF. The CDR3, as DNA: TGCGCCAGCAGCTTGGATTTTCTCGGCGGGGGCTCCTATGGCTACACCTTC.

This clonotype was found many times. The chain has TRBV5-1 and TRBJ2-1; possibly TRBD2 for D (5 bases). Germline CDR1 and CDR2: SGHRS and YFSETQ. This CDR3 is 13 amino acids long. The V and J ends lost 0 bases and 10 bases respectively, with 11 bases between them. As DNA, the CDR3 is TGCGCCAGCAGCTTGGAAGATCGGGGAGAGCAGTTCTTC. It encodes CASSLEDRGEQFF.

This clonotype has ten or more counts. V is TRBV5-1 and J is TRBJ2-1; 12 bases match TRBD2. The CDR3 contains 16 residues. V trimming: 2 bases; J trimming: 8 bases; junction bases outside the gene matches: 8. The V gene's germline CDR1 is SGHRS and CDR2 YFSETQ. In nucleotides, the CDR3 is TGCGCCAGCAGCTTCCTGACTAGCGGGGGAAGAGATGAGCAGTTCTTC. Amino acid sequence: CASSFLTSGGRDEQFF.

In its sample, this clonotype was seen many times. The gene calls are TRBV5-5 and TRBJ2-5; the D gene is possibly TRBD1 (5 bases). Germline V CDR1 and CDR2: SGHKS, YYEKEE (reference sequence). Trimming stripped 1 base from V and 0 bases from J, with 13 bases between. The CDR3 loop spans 16 amino acids. For the CDR3, the DNA is TGTGCCAGCAGCTTGTTCGACAGCCTTTACCAAGAGACCCAGTACTTC. It yields the protein CASSLFDSLYQETQYF.

As regards this clonotype: At one end, the junction sequence differs from germline, possibly due to a read error. The genes are TRBV20-1 and TRBJ2-7; no reliable D call. This CDR3 has 10 amino acids. Germline V gives CDR1 DFQATT, CDR2 SNEGSKA (reference sequence). The CDR3 region is CSARGYGQYF. CDR3 in DNA: TGCAGTGCTAGAGGGTACGGGCAGTACTTC.

This clonotype was detected ten times or more. V usage is TRBV7-9 and J usage is TRBJ1-2, with D unclear. V was cut by 0 bases and J by 8 bases, with 10 bases left in between. Germline V gene lookup returns CDR1 SEHNR and CDR2 FQNEAQ (reference sequence). The CDR3 loop spans 13 amino acids. CDR3 sequence: CASSLAGFRGYTF. The CDR3 DNA reads TGTGCCAGCAGCTTAGCGGGGTTTCGAGGCTACACCTTC. Combining the CDR3 with reference TRBV7-9 and TRBJ1-2 gives the whole variable domain DTGVSQNPRHKITKRGQNVTFRCDPISEHNRLYWYRQTLGQGPEFLTYFQNEAQLEKSRLLSDRFSAERPKGSFSTLEIQRTEQGDSAMYLCASSLAGFRGYTFGSGTRLTVV.

This clonotype was counted only a few times. The rearrangement uses TRBV12-3 or TRBV12-4 and TRBJ2-7; 11 bases align to TRBD2. This CDR3 spans 18 amino acids. V trimming: 3 bases; J trimming: 3 bases; junction bases outside the gene matches: 13. The CDR3 reads CASSFGRSSGGVGYEQYF. CDR3 in DNA: TGTGCCAGCAGTTTCGGTAGGAGTAGCGGGGGGGTTGGCTACGAGCAGTACTTC.

This chain joins TRBV14 and TRBJ2-3; 7 nucleotides agree with TRBD1. Germline values: CDR1 SGHDN, CDR2 FVKESK. Trimming removed 4 bases from V and 2 bases from J; junction bases left unmatched: 9. The CDR3 loop spans 16 amino acids. The CDR3 loop is CASSLFRDSFTDTQYF. The CDR3, as DNA: TGTGCCAGCAGCCTTTTCCGGGACAGCTTCACAGATACGCAGTATTTT.

The V call is TRBV20-1, the J call TRBJ2-7, with 10 bases aligning to TRBD2. Germline CDR1 and CDR2: DFQATT and SNEGSKA (reference sequence). J was trimmed by 6 bases and V by 1 base; bases with no gene match: 6. The CDR3 is made up of 14 amino acids. The CDR3 DNA reads TGCAGTGCTAGAGTGGGTAGCGGGGGGTCCGAGCAGTACTTC. It translates to CSARVGSGGSEQYF.

This clonotype was seen only a few times. The chain employs TRBV5-1 and TRBJ2-1; perhaps TRBD1 as D (5 bases). Trimming stripped 0 bases from V and 2 bases from J, with 9 bases between. The CDR3 sequence is 15 residues long. CDR1 is SGHRS and CDR2 is YFSETQ in the germline V gene. The CDR3 nucleotides are TGCGCCAGCAGCTTGGGTGGGGCAACCTACAATGAGCAGTTCTTC. Its translation is CASSLGGATYNEQFF.

This clonotype was detected ten times or more. The chain is built from TRBV7-2 and TRBJ2-7, with D perhaps given as TRBD1 or TRBD2 (5 bases each). The CDR3 totals 13 residues. The V gene lost 7 bases and the J gene lost 3 bases, with 13 bases spanning the gap. Germline values: CDR1 SGHTA, CDR2 FQGNSA. The CDR3 region has the DNA TGTGCCAGCACCAAGGGACCGGACTACGAGCAGTACTTC. Translated: CASTKGPDYEQYF. Full variable domain (remainder filled in from reference TRBV7-2 and TRBJ2-7): GAGVSQSPSNKVTEKGKDVELRCDPISGHTALYWYRQSLGQGLEFLIYFQGNSAPDKSGLPSDRFSAERTGGSVSTLTIQRTQQEDSAVYLCASTKGPDYEQYFGPGTRLTVT.

This clonotype appeared many times. This rearrangement joins TRBV7-9 to TRBJ2-5; D is perhaps TRBD2 (6 bases). There are 15 residues in the CDR3. Germline V gene sequence: CDR1 SEHNR, CDR2 FQNEAQ (reference sequence). Trimming stripped 5 bases from V and 1 base from J, with 14 bases between. The CDR3 loop reads CASSLFRDSQETQYF. As DNA, the CDR3 is TGTGCCAGCAGCCTCTTCCGGGACTCCCAAGAGACCCAGTACTTC.